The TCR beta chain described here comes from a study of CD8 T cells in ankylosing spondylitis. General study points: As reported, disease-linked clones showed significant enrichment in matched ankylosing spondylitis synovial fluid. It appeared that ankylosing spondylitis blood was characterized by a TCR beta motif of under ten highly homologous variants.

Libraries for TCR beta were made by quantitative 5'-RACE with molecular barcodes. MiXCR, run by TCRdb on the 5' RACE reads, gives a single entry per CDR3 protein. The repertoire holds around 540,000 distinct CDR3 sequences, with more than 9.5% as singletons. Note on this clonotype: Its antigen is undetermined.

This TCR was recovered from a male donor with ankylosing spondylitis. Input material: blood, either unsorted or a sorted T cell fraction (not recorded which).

In DNA form, the CDR3 reads TGTGCCAGCTCACCAAGGGACGGGGAGCTGTTTTTT. Translated: CASSPRDGELFF. This chain joins TRBV18 and TRBJ2-2; D gene unclear. Germline V lookup: CDR1 KGHSH, CDR2 LQKENI. CDR3 length: 12 residues. V shed 2 bases and J shed 7 bases, with 5 bases lying between them.